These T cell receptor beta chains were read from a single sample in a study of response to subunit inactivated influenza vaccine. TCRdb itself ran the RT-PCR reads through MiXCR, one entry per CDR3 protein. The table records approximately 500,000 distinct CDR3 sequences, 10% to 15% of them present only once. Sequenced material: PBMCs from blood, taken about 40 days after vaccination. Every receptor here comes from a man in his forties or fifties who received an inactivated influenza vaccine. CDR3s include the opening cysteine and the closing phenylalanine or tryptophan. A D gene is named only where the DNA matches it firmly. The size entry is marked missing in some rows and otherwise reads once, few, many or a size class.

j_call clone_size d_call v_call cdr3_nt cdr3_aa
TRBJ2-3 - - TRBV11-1 TGTGCCAGCAGCCGGACTATCAAGGCGCAGTATTTT CASSRTIKAQYF
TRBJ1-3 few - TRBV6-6 TGTGCCAGCAGTTCCGCAGCGGACACCATATATTTT CASSSAADTIYF
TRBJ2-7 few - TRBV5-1 TGCGCCAGCAGCGGGTCGCTCTACGAGCAGTACTTC CASSGSLYEQYF
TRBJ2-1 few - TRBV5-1 TGCGCCAGCAGCTTGGAGCTAGACAATGAGCAGTTCTTC CASSLELDNEQFF
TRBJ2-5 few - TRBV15 TGTGCCACCAGCAGGTCTTTGGGCGGGGGCCTCCATACCCAGTACTTC CATSRSLGGGLHTQYF
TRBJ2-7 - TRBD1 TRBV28 TGTGCCAGCAGCACCTTCGTGACAGGGGCATACGAGCAGTACTTC CASSTFVTGAYEQYF
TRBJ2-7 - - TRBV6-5 TGTGCCAGCAGTTACTCGGGAAAACGTCGACCTAAACCTTACGAGCAGTACTTC CASSYSGKRRPKPYEQYF
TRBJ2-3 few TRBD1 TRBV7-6 TGTGCCAGCAGCTTCCTACAGGGGGCGCCGTCAGATACGCAGTATTTT CASSFLQGAPSDTQYF
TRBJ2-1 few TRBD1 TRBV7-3 TGTGCCAGCAGCTCGACAGGGCCCAATGAGCAGTTCTTC CASSSTGPNEQFF
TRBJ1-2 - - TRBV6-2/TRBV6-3 TGTGCCAGCAGTTCCGGGACCTCTAACTATGGCTACACCTTC CASSSGTSNYGYTF
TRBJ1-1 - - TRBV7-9 TGTGCCAGCAGAATCATCCGGCAGGGGAACACTGAAGCTTTCTTT CASRIIRQGNTEAFF
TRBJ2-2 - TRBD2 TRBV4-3 TGCGCCAGCAGCCAAGGGACTAGCGGGGGGGCCTTCAACACCGGGGAGCTGTTTTTT CASSQGTSGGAFNTGELFF
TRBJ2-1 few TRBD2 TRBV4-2 TGTGCCAGCAGCCAATCGCGCCTAGCGGGAGGGCCAGGGGATGAGCAGTTCTTC CASSQSRLAGGPGDEQFF
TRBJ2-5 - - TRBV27 TGTGCCACCGGGTTGACAGCTAAAGAGACCCAGTACTTC CATGLTAKETQYF
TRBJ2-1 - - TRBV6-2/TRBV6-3 TGTGCCAGCAGTTACGGGGGCCTCCACAATGAGCAGTTCTTC CASSYGGLHNEQFF
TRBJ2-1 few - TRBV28 TGTGCCAGCAGTTTCCTTGGCAGCAGCAATGAGCAGTTCTTC CASSFLGSSNEQFF
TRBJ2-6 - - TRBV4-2 TGTGCCAGCAGCCAAGAATCTAGTGTCACTGGGGCCAACGTCCTGACTTTC CASSQESSVTGANVLTF
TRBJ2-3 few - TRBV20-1 TGCAGTGCTAGAGATAGCTTTGGGGATACGCAGTATTTT CSARDSFGDTQYF
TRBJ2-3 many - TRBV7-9 TGTGCCAGCAGCCCCAAACTAGCAGATACGCAGTATTTT CASSPKLADTQYF
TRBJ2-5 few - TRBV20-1 TGCAGTGCTAGAGCCGGACGCCTCTTCCAAGAGACCCAGTACTTC CSARAGRLFQETQYF
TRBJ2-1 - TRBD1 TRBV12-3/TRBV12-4 TGTGCCAGCAGTTTATTAGGGACAGGGGTATATGAGCAGTTCTTC CASSLLGTGVYEQFF
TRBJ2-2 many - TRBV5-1 TGCGCCAGCAGCTCGGACAGCTCTAGAAGAAACACCGGGGAGCTGTTTTTT CASSSDSSRRNTGELFF
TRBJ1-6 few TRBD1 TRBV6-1 TGTGCCAGCAGAAAACAGGGGGTTAATTCACCCCTCCACTTT CASRKQGVNSPLHF
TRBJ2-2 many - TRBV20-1 TGCAGTGCTAGCCTCGGGGGATTATACACCGGGGAGCTGTTTTTT CSASLGGLYTGELFF
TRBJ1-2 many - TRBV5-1 TGCGCCAGCAGCCCAAGGGGGTTCGACTATGGCTACACCTTC CASSPRGFDYGYTF
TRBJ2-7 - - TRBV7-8 TGTGCCAGCAGCTTAGTAGGGGGGACCTCATCCTACGAGCAGTACTTC CASSLVGGTSSYEQYF
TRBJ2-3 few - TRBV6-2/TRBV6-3 TGTGCCAGCATCAAAAGCGGGACAGGTGGAGTAAATTTT CASIKSGTGGVNF
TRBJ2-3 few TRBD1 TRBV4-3 TGCGCCAGCAGCCAAGATCCGGACAGGGGGTGGAGCACAGATACGCAGTATTTT CASSQDPDRGWSTDTQYF
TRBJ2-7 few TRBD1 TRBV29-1 TGCAGCGTTGAATGGACAGGGGGTGCGCAGTACTTC CSVEWTGGAQYF
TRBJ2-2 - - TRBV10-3 TGTGCCATCGGGGGGAAAACCGGGGAGCTGTTTTTT CAIGGKTGELFF
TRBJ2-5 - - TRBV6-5 TGTGCCAGCAGTTACTCGAGTCGCATCCAAGAGACCCAGTACTTC CASSYSSRIQETQYF
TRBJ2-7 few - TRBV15 TGTGCCACCAGCAGAGATATCCGGAGGGTGGTCTACGAGCAGTACTTC CATSRDIRRVVYEQYF
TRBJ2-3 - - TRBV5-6 TGTGCCAGCAGCATAGGACAGTGGCAGTATTTT CASSIGQWQYF